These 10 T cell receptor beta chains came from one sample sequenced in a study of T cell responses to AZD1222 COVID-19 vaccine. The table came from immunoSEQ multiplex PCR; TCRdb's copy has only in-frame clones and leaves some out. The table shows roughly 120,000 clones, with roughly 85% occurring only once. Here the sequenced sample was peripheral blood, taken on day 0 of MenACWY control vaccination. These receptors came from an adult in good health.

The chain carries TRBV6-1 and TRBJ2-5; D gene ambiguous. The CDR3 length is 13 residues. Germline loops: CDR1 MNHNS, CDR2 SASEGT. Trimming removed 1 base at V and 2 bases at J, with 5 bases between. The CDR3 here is CASSEVLQETQYF. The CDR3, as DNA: TGTGCCAGCAGTGAAGTTCTTCAAGAGACCCAGTACTTC.

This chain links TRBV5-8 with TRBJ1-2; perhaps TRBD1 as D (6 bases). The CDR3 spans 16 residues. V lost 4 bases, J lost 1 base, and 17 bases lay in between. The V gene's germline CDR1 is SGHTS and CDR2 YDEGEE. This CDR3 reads CASSKKTGNINYGYTF. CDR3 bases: TGTGCCAGCAGCAAAAAAACAGGGAACATTAACTATGGCTACACCTTC.

CDR3 coding DNA: TGTGCCAGCAGCTTAGGAAGAGGGTACTATGGCTACACCTTC. Encoded protein: CASSLGRGYYGYTF. The genes are TRBV7-2 and TRBJ1-2, with D unclear. V was pared by 1 base and J by 3 bases, with 9 bases between. From germline, CDR1 is SGHTA and CDR2 FQGNSA. This CDR3 has 14 amino acids. Complete variable domain (other parts from reference TRBV7-2 and TRBJ1-2): GAGVSQSPSNKVTEKGKDVELRCDPISGHTALYWYRQSLGQGLEFLIYFQGNSAPDKSGLPSDRFSAERTGGSVSTLTIQRTQQEDSAVYLCASSLGRGYYGYTFGSGTRLTVV.

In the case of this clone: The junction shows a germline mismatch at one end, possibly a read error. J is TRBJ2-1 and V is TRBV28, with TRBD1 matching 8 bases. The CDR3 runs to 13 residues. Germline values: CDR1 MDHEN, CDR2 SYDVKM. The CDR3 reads CASSSTRWWGQVF. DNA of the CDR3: TGTGCCAGCAGTTCGACTAGATGGTGGGGACAGGTCTTC.

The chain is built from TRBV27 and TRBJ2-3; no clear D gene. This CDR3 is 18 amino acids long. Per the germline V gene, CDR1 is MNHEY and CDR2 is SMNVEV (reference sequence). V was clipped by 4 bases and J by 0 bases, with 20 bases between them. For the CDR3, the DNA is TGTGCCAGCAGTTCGGCTTACAGCGTTCCTACTAGCACAGATACGCAGTATTTT. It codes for CASSSAYSVPTSTDTQYF.

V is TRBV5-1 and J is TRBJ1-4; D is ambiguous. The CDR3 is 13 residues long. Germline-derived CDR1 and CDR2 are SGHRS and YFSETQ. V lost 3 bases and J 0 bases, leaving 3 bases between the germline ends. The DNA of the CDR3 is TGCGCCAGCAGCTCGACAACTAATGAAAAACTGTTTTTT. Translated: CASSSTTNEKLFF.

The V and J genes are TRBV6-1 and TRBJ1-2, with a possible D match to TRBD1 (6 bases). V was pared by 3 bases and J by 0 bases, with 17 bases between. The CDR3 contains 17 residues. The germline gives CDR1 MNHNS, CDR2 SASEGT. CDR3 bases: TGTGCCAGCAGTGAGAGTCGGCAGGGGCGTACTAACTATGGCTACACCTTC. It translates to CASSESRQGRTNYGYTF.

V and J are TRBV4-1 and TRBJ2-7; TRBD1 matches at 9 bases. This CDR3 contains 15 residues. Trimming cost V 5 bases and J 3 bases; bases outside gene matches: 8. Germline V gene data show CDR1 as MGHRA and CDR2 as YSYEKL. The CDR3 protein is CASSLMTGGFYEQYF. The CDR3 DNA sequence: TGCGCCAGCAGCTTGATGACAGGGGGTTTCTACGAGCAGTACTTC.

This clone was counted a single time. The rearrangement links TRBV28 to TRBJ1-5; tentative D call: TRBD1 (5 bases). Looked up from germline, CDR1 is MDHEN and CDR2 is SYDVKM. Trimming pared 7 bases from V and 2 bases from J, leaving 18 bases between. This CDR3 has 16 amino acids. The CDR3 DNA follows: TGTGCCAGCATCCTAAGCGGGGGGAAGGGCAATCAGCCCCAGCATTTT. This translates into CASILSGGKGNQPQHF.

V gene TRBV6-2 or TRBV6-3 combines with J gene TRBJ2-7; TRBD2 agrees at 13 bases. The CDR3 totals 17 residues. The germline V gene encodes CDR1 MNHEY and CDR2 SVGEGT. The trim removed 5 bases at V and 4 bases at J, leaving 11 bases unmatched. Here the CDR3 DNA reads TGTGCCAGCAGTCGGACTAGCGGGGGTCTCTTTGGGTACGAGCAGTACTTC. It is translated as CASSRTSGGLFGYEQYF.